Sequencing of this T cell receptor (beta chain) was carried out in a study of blood T cell repertoires in COVID-19. On the study more broadly: Some COVID-19 samples were acute and others convalescent; all came from the United States, Italy and Spain. The analysed material was cDNA or gDNA that came from T cells, B-cell-depleted T cells, or PBMCs.

CDR1 is SGHRS, CDR2 YFSETQ, per germline. The CDR3 covers 15 residues. Trimming took 6 bases from V and 1 from J, leaving 11 bases between them. Original processing methods: How many nucleated cells were present was estimated from reference gene primer amplification. Measured with immunoSEQ multiplex PCR; TCRdb has only the in-frame clones, and not every one. That table is the source of V, J and clone size, and D and trimming were worked out from the DNA. The sample holds 110,000 or so clones, 70% to 90% seen once. The rearrangement joins TRBV5-1 to TRBJ2-6; a possible D gene is TRBD1 (5 bases). The specimen sequenced was peripheral blood. This clonotype was obtained from a woman in her sixties or seventies with acute or convalescent COVID-19. CDR3 residues: CASTPRVSGANVLTF. CDR3 in DNA: TGCGCCAGCACCCCCAGGGTTTCTGGGGCCAACGTCCTGACTTTC.